The next 27 T cell receptor beta chains were all read from a single sample in a study of cytomegalovirus exposure and HLA in healthy donors. A multiplex PCR was run with 60 Vbeta primers and 13 Jbeta primers. Generated by immunoSEQ multiplex PCR, the TCRdb table keeps only in-frame clones and is missing some. The sample has around 100,000 clones; about three quarters are singletons. The specimen was PBMCs. The receptor set was obtained from a woman between 18 and 29 years old in good health and CMV-seropositive.

The chain recombines TRBV27 with TRBJ2-7; 10 bases map to TRBD1. Germline V gene sequence: CDR1 MNHEY, CDR2 SMNVEV (reference sequence). The V gene end was trimmed by 4 bases and the J gene end by 3 bases; junction bases not matched to a gene: 6. There are 15 residues in the CDR3. CDR3 loop: CASSSSGTGDYEQYF. CDR3 in DNA: TGTGCCAGCAGTTCGTCCGGGACAGGGGACTACGAGCAGTACTTC.

The chain has TRBV15 and TRBJ2-7; 7 bases align to TRBD1. CDR3 length: 15 residues. CDR1 and CDR2 from the germline V gene are LNHNV and YYDKDF (reference sequence). Unmatched junction bases numbered 8, after V lost 4 bases and J lost 2 bases. The CDR3 DNA is TGTGCCACCAGCATGGAAAAGGGGGCGGCCTACGAGCAGTACTTC. Its translation: CATSMEKGAAYEQYF.

In its sample, this clone was seen a few times. The chain uses TRBV18 and TRBJ1-1; D unclear. Trimming shortened V by 4 bases and J by 0 bases, and 9 bases separated the two germline ends. CDR1 and CDR2 from the germline V gene are KGHSH and LQKENI. CDR3 size: 14 residues. The chain's CDR3 is CASSLQSMNTEAFF. The DNA for the CDR3 is TGTGCCAGCTCACTACAGTCTATGAACACTGAAGCTTTCTTT.

The chain employs TRBV28 and TRBJ1-5; 10 bases agree with TRBD1. From germline, CDR1 is MDHEN and CDR2 SYDVKM. This CDR3 contains 14 residues. The ends lost 7 bases at V and 6 bases at J; junction bases unmatched: 6. The CDR3 DNA follows: TGTGCCAGCATCGAGACAGGGGGCTTTCAGCCCCAGCATTTT. Protein: CASIETGGFQPQHF. Based on the CDR3 plus reference TRBV28 and TRBJ1-5, the full variable domain is DVKVTQSSRYLVKRTGEKVFLECVQDMDHENMFWYRQDPGLGLRLIYFSYDVKMKEKGDIPEGYSVSREKKERFSLILESASTNQTSMYLCASIETGGFQPQHFGDGTRLSIL.

The CDR3 reads CASSLFAGELFF. DNA of the CDR3: TGTGCCAGCTCACTCTTCGCCGGGGAGCTGTTTTTT. V is TRBV18 and J is TRBJ2-2, with D uncertain. V lost 4 bases, J lost 6 bases, and 6 bases lay in between. This CDR3 comprises 12 residues. Germline V gene data show CDR1 as KGHSH and CDR2 as LQKENI. The whole variable domain, remainder taken from reference TRBV18 and TRBJ2-2, is NAGVMQNPRHLVRRRGQEARLRCSPMKGHSHVYWYRQLPEEGLKFMVYLQKENIIDESGMPKERFSAEFPKEGPSILRIQQVVRGDSAAYFCASSLFAGELFFGEGSRLTVL.

The V gene is TRBV6-1, the J gene TRBJ1-1, with 11 positions matching TRBD1. CDR3 length: 16 residues. J lost 1 base, V lost 2 bases, and 3 bases had no gene match. Germline V gives CDR1 MNHNS, CDR2 SASEGT. The CDR3 nucleotides are TGTGCCAGCAGTGAATGGGGACAGGGGGGGAACACTGAAGCTTTCTTT. It translates to CASSEWGQGGNTEAFF.

J is TRBJ1-2 and V is TRBV6-5; 8 bases align to TRBD1. Germline CDR1 and CDR2: MNHEY and SVGAGI. Trimming removed 10 bases from V and 8 bases from J; junction bases left unmatched: 12. The CDR3 is made up of 13 amino acids. The CDR3 bases are TGTGCCACCGGGCGGGGACAGGTGAACGGCTACACCTTC. It encodes CATGRGQVNGYTF.

The CDR3: CASSLVSAGHYEQYF. In DNA, the CDR3 is TGTGCCAGCAGCTTAGTGTCAGCAGGACACTACGAGCAGTACTTC. J is TRBJ2-7 and V is TRBV7-9, with a possible D match to TRBD1 (5 bases). The CDR3 is 15 amino acids. Germline V gene lookup returns CDR1 SEHNR and CDR2 FQNEAQ (reference sequence). Trimming shortened V by 1 base and J by 3 bases, and 13 bases separated the two germline ends.

In its sample, this clone was seen many times. The chain employs TRBV6-6 and TRBJ1-3; D ambiguous. This CDR3 spans 16 amino acids. V was clipped by 0 bases and J by 0 bases, with 9 bases between them. Germline V gene sequence: CDR1 MNHNY, CDR2 SVGAGI (reference sequence). CDR3 DNA sequence: TGTGCCAGCAGTTACTCGAGTGGTGACTCTGGAAACACCATATATTTT. Protein product: CASSYSSGDSGNTIYF.

V gene TRBV28 combines with J gene TRBJ2-7; possibly TRBD2 for D (5 bases). V lost 4 bases and J 3 bases, leaving 7 bases between the germline ends. Germline V lookup: CDR1 MDHEN, CDR2 SYDVKM. CDR3 length: 12 amino acids. CDR3 DNA sequence: TGTGCCAGCAGTTCCGGGGACTACGAGCAGTACTTC. Protein product: CASSSGDYEQYF.

This clone was counted only a few times. The sample carries other DNA sequences with the same CDR3. The chain links TRBV28 to TRBJ2-1; TRBD2 aligns across 11 bases. The J segment lost 4 bases and the V segment lost 3 bases, leaving 2 bases of the junction unmatched. Germline values: CDR1 MDHEN, CDR2 SYDVKM. The CDR3 has 15 residues. The CDR3 sequence is CASSLGTSGYNEQFF. Written as DNA, the CDR3 is TGTGCCAGCAGTTTGGGGACTAGCGGATACAATGAGCAGTTCTTC.

The gene calls are TRBV28 and TRBJ1-2, with 9 positions matching TRBD1. Looked up from germline, CDR1 is MDHEN and CDR2 is SYDVKM. This CDR3 region has 14 residues. V trimming: 2 bases; J trimming: 4 bases; junction bases outside the gene matches: 2. The CDR3 DNA reads as TGTGCCAGCAGTTTAACAGGGGGCGGCTATGGCTACACCTTC. Amino acid sequence: CASSLTGGGYGYTF.

The table lists this clone with a few counts. This chain links TRBV25-1 with TRBJ2-7; D remains unclear. V was trimmed by 6 bases and J by 2 bases, leaving 11 bases between them. The CDR3 has 13 residues. Per the germline V gene, CDR1 is MGHDK and CDR2 is SYGVNS. The CDR3 spells CASRSDNPYEQYF. CDR3 DNA: TGTGCCAGCAGGAGCGATAACCCCTACGAGCAGTACTTC.

V and J are TRBV30 and TRBJ2-1; no firm D call. Germline lookup yields CDR1 GTSNPN and CDR2 SVGIG (reference sequence). V dropped 3 bases and J dropped 6 bases, with 15 bases sitting between them. This CDR3 spans 14 amino acids. This chain's CDR3 is CAWSPGGVGNEQFF. CDR3 coding DNA: TGTGCCTGGAGCCCCGGTGGAGTTGGCAATGAGCAGTTCTTC.

This clone was counted between two and nine times. J is TRBJ1-1 and V is TRBV10-2, with D possibly matching TRBD1 (6 bases). CDR3 length: 15 residues. In germline, CDR1 is WSHSY, CDR2 SAAADI. Trimming took off 0 bases at V and 3 bases at J, with 11 bases between the two ends. CDR3: CASSESTGRDTEAFF. Written as DNA, the CDR3 is TGCGCCAGCAGTGAGTCGACAGGTAGAGACACTGAAGCTTTCTTT.

This CDR3 reads CASSWGQGVSGYTF. DNA of the CDR3: TGTGCCAGCAGCTGGGGACAGGGGGTTTCTGGCTACACCTTC. The chain uses TRBV5-6 and TRBJ1-2, with TRBD1 matching 11 bases. The germline V gene has CDR1 SGHDT and CDR2 YYEEEE. This CDR3 contains 14 residues. V shed 3 bases and J 7 bases; nucleotides not matched to a gene: 5.

The chain is built from TRBV14 and TRBJ2-2, with no clear D. Per germline, CDR1 SGHDN and CDR2 FVKESK. This CDR3 comprises 15 residues. V lost 0 bases and J 8 bases, leaving 13 bases between the germline ends. CDR3 coding DNA: TGTGCCAGCAGCCAAGAATACAGTTGGGCTGGGGAGCTGTTTTTT. This gives the protein CASSQEYSWAGELFF.

The V gene is TRBV27, the J gene TRBJ2-5; maybe TRBD2 (6 bases). This CDR3 has 14 residues. CDR1 is MNHEY and CDR2 is SMNVEV in the germline V gene (reference sequence). Trimming removed 4 bases from V and 0 bases from J, with 9 bases in between. As DNA, the CDR3 is TGTGCCAGCAGTTCGGGACTTCACCAAGAGACCCAGTACTTC. Its translation is CASSSGLHQETQYF.

The CDR3 reads CASRVAGGSYNEQFF. In nucleotides, the CDR3 is TGTGCCAGCAGAGTAGCGGGAGGCTCCTACAATGAGCAGTTCTTC. The gene calls are TRBV13 and TRBJ2-1; 10 bases align to TRBD2. The V gene end was trimmed by 6 bases and the J gene end by 0 bases; junction bases not matched to a gene: 2. The germline V gene has CDR1 PRHDT and CDR2 FYEKMQ (reference sequence). CDR3 length: 15 amino acids.

The rearrangement joins TRBV7-8 to TRBJ1-1; D unclear. Germline CDR1 and CDR2: SGHVS and FQNEAQ. The CDR3 contains 13 residues. V lost 0 bases and J 11 bases, leaving 13 bases between the germline ends. The CDR3 nucleotides read TGTGCCAGCAGCTTAGCAGGGTCGGGGATGGCTTTCTTT. It is translated as CASSLAGSGMAFF.

This chain connects TRBV30 to TRBJ1-2, with TRBD1 as a possible D gene (6 bases). Germline assignment: CDR1 GTSNPN and CDR2 SVGIG (reference sequence). V lost 2 bases and J lost 6, with 13 bases in between. The CDR3 sequence is 13 residues long. DNA for the CDR3: TGTGCCTGGAGTCGGACAGTTAAAGATGGCTACACCTTC. Residues: CAWSRTVKDGYTF.

This chain links TRBV9 with TRBJ1-1, with D perhaps matching TRBD1 (6 bases). CDR3 length: 14 residues. The germline gives CDR1 SGDLS, CDR2 YYNGEE. The V and J ends lost 4 bases and 4 bases respectively, with 14 bases between them. DNA of the CDR3: TGTGCCAGCAGCTTGACAGGTTTGATCACTGAAGCTTTCTTT. Protein product: CASSLTGLITEAFF.

The chain recombines TRBV5-4 with TRBJ2-5; 7 bases agree with TRBD1. The trim removed 4 bases at V and 5 bases at J, leaving 8 bases unmatched. CDR3 length: 14 residues. Germline loops: CDR1 SGHNT, CDR2 YYREEE (reference sequence). CDR3 DNA: TGTGCCAGCAGCAACACAGGGGATCAGGAGACCCAGTACTTC. It specifies CASSNTGDQETQYF.

The chain couples TRBV30 to TRBJ1-5; 10 bases line up with TRBD1. V was clipped by 3 bases and J by 3 bases; unmatched bases: 5. Germline CDR1 and CDR2: GTSNPN and SVGIG (reference sequence). The CDR3 contains 15 residues. In nucleotides, the CDR3 is TGTGCCTGGAGCTGGACAGGGGGAAACAATCAGCCCCAGCATTTT. Protein sequence: CAWSWTGGNNQPQHF. The complete variable domain, with remaining parts taken from reference TRBV30 and TRBJ1-5, reads SQTIHQWPATLVQPVGSPLSLECTVEGTSNPNLYWYRQAAGRGLQLLFYSVGIGQISSEVPQNLSASRPQDRQFILSSKKLLLSDSGFYLCAWSWTGGNNQPQHFGDGTRLSIL.

The chain links TRBV10-2 to TRBJ1-5; D gene ambiguous. Trimming shortened V by 4 bases and J by 0 bases, and 10 bases separated the two germline ends. The V gene's germline CDR1 is WSHSY and CDR2 SAAADI. The CDR3 loop spans 15 amino acids. The chain's CDR3 is CASSAQPFSNQPQHF. CDR3 coding DNA: TGCGCCAGCAGTGCACAGCCTTTTAGCAATCAGCCCCAGCATTTT.

J is TRBJ1-3 and V is TRBV5-1, with D perhaps matching TRBD1 (5 bases). Germline-derived CDR1 and CDR2 are SGHRS and YFSETQ. V lost 2 bases to trimming and J lost 0 bases, with 6 bases between them. The CDR3 contains 14 residues. DNA for the CDR3: TGCGCCAGCAGCTTCGACAGCTCTGGAAACACCATATATTTT. Amino acid sequence: CASSFDSSGNTIYF.

The V and J genes are TRBV7-9 and TRBJ2-3; unclear D gene. This CDR3 comprises 14 residues. Deletions cut 0 bases from V and 2 bases from J, with 6 bases between. Germline CDR1 reads SEHNR; CDR2 reads FQNEAQ (reference sequence). CDR3 sequence (DNA): TGTGCCAGCAGCTTAGCACTTATCACAGATACGCAGTATTTT. This gives the protein CASSLALITDTQYF.